These 19 T cell receptor beta chains share one sample of origin, sequenced in a study of cytomegalovirus exposure and HLA in healthy donors. Assay: immunoSEQ multiplex PCR; the TCRdb copy retains only in-frame clones and omits some. The data hold around 150,000 clones, with around nine tenths observed a single time. Sequencing was performed on PBMCs. These receptors came from a woman aged 18-35 years in good health and CMV-seronegative.

The chain carries TRBV29-1 and TRBJ1-2, with 8 bases matching TRBD1. Trimming removed 6 bases from V and 8 bases from J; junction bases left unmatched: 35. The germline V gene has CDR1 SQVTM and CDR2 ANQGSEA. This CDR3 spans 21 amino acids. The CDR3 nucleotides are TGCAGCGTCACGGGTGGCTTTGGGACAGGAGCTTTTAAGAGGCAGACATGGGGCTACACCTTC. Its protein is CSVTGGFGTGAFKRQTWGYTF.

The CDR3 DNA sequence: TGTGCCAGTAGTACTAGCGGGAGGGCCCCGAATGAGCAGTTCTTC. This encodes CASSTSGRAPNEQFF. The V gene is TRBV19, the J gene TRBJ2-1; 12 nucleotides agree with TRBD2. The germline V gene has CDR1 LNHDA and CDR2 SQIVND (reference sequence). Unmatched junction bases numbered 5, after V lost 4 bases and J lost 7 bases. The CDR3 runs to 15 residues.

The chain recombines TRBV18 with TRBJ2-2, with a possible D match to TRBD2 (6 bases). Germline CDR1 and CDR2: KGHSH and LQKENI. V lost 5 bases and J 6 bases, leaving 16 bases between the germline ends. The length of the CDR3 is 15 residues. For the CDR3, the DNA is TGTGCCAGCTCATCTCAAGCTGGGGAGGCCGGGGAGCTGTTTTTT. It is translated as CASSSQAGEAGELFF.

The chain couples TRBV5-6 to TRBJ1-5, with a weak D call TRBD1 (5 bases). Germline lookup yields CDR1 SGHDT and CDR2 YYEEEE. Deletions cut 4 bases from V and 6 bases from J, with 20 bases between. The CDR3 loop spans 16 amino acids. CDR3 DNA sequence: TGTGCCAGCAGCGCCCGAGCGGGGACGTGGAGTCAGCCCCAGCATTTT. This translates into CASSARAGTWSQPQHF.

V is TRBV4-3 and J is TRBJ1-4; 7 nucleotides align to TRBD1. Germline-derived CDR1 and CDR2 are LGHNA and YSLEER. The CDR3 length is 16 residues. V trimming: 3 bases; J trimming: 8 bases; junction bases outside the gene matches: 12. This CDR3 is CASSHLRGRLREKLFF. The CDR3 region has the DNA TGCGCCAGCAGCCATCTCAGGGGGAGGCTACGGGAAAAACTGTTTTTT.

The CDR3 reads CSVEGKAGEYEQYF. For the CDR3, the DNA is TGCAGCGTTGAAGGGAAAGCGGGGGAATACGAGCAGTACTTC. The chain links TRBV29-1 to TRBJ2-7, with 8 nucleotides matching TRBD2. CDR3 length equals 14 residues. Germline V gene lookup returns CDR1 SQVTM and CDR2 ANQGSEA. Losses at the gene ends were 1 base for V and 4 bases for J; bases not matched to a gene: 6.

The chain combines TRBV5-6 with TRBJ1-2; D is unclear. Germline lookup yields CDR1 SGHDT and CDR2 YYEEEE. Trimming pared 2 bases from V and 3 bases from J, leaving 8 bases between. CDR3 length: 13 residues. CDR3 nucleotide sequence: TGTGCCAGCAGCTTCCAGGAATACTATGGCTACACCTTC. Protein: CASSFQEYYGYTF.

The chain uses TRBV9 and TRBJ2-2; 9 bases fit TRBD1. V was clipped by 3 bases and J by 4 bases; unmatched bases: 7. The V gene's germline CDR1 is SGDLS and CDR2 YYNGEE. The CDR3 runs to 16 residues. The CDR3 protein is CASSGRQGVITGELFF. DNA of the CDR3: TGTGCCAGCAGCGGAAGACAGGGGGTAATCACCGGGGAGCTGTTTTTT.

The V and J genes are TRBV7-3 and TRBJ2-1; tentatively, D is TRBD2 (6 bases). The germline V and J ends were trimmed by 2 bases and 4 bases, with 18 bases remaining between them. CDR3 length equals 17 residues. Germline values: CDR1 SGHTA, CDR2 FQGTGA. The CDR3 region is CASSLLSGIYPYNEQFF. For the CDR3, the DNA is TGTGCCAGCAGCTTACTTAGCGGTATTTACCCATACAATGAGCAGTTCTTC.

This clone was counted between two and nine times. This rearrangement joins TRBV4-1 to TRBJ1-5; 10 bases fit TRBD1. V shed 4 bases, J shed 4 bases, and the junction held 10 bases outside the gene matches. This CDR3 comprises 17 residues. CDR1 and CDR2 from the germline V gene are MGHRA and YSYEKL. CDR3 nucleotide sequence: TGCGCCAGCAGCCGGCGCGTCACGGGACAGGGGAATCAGCCCCAGCATTTT. Protein product: CASSRRVTGQGNQPQHF.

V and J are TRBV6-5 and TRBJ2-7, with a tentative D call TRBD1 (5 bases). The germline V and J ends were trimmed by 0 bases and 3 bases, with 15 bases remaining between them. CDR1 and CDR2 (germline): MNHEY, SVGAGI. The CDR3 extends over 16 amino acids. CDR3 protein: CASSYSKGAPRYEQYF. The CDR3 nucleotides are TGTGCCAGCAGTTACTCGAAAGGGGCCCCTCGCTACGAGCAGTACTTC.

This clone was seen just once. This chain connects TRBV5-4 to TRBJ2-7, with D possibly being TRBD1 (6 bases). Per germline, CDR1 SGHNT and CDR2 YYREEE (reference sequence). Trimming cost V 3 bases and J 4 bases, with 11 bases left between them. This CDR3 contains 13 residues. The DNA of the CDR3 is TGTGCCAGCAGCTCCCGGGACACTTACGAGCAGTACTTC. Residues: CASSSRDTYEQYF.

This chain joins TRBV27 and TRBJ1-1, with a tentative D call TRBD1 (5 bases). CDR3 size: 13 residues. The germline V gene encodes CDR1 MNHEY and CDR2 SMNVEV (reference sequence). The V and J ends lost 5 bases and 2 bases respectively, with 9 bases between them. The CDR3 nucleotides are TGTGCCAGCAGTCCGACAGATAACACTGAAGCTTTCTTT. This translates into CASSPTDNTEAFF.

The chain couples TRBV7-6 to TRBJ1-4; D is possibly TRBD1 (5 bases). The CDR3 sequence is 15 residues long. V lost 2 bases and J 8 bases, leaving 15 bases between the germline ends. Germline values: CDR1 SGHVS, CDR2 FNYEAQ. The CDR3 nucleotides read TGTGCCAGCAGCTTATCATCAGGACGGGGGGAAAAACTGTTTTTT. Translated, it gives CASSLSSGRGEKLFF.

The rearrangement joins TRBV6-5 to TRBJ1-2; 8 nucleotides match TRBD1. Germline CDR1 is MNHEY and CDR2 is SVGAGI. There are 14 residues in the CDR3. V lost 5 bases and J lost 3; bases outside the gene matches: 5. CDR3 DNA: TGTGCCAGCAGTCGACAGGGGAGTCACTATGGCTACACCTTC. Amino acids: CASSRQGSHYGYTF.

V and J are TRBV27 and TRBJ1-1; unclear D gene. Looked up from germline, CDR1 is MNHEY and CDR2 is SMNVEV (reference sequence). V was pared by 5 bases and J by 7 bases, with 14 bases between. This CDR3 is built from 13 residues. The CDR3 bases are TGTGCCAGCAGTCCGCCCGGTTGGTATGAAGCTTTCTTT. As protein: CASSPPGWYEAFF.

The chain joins TRBV7-2 to TRBJ1-2; D is ambiguous. Germline V gene data show CDR1 as SGHTA and CDR2 as FQGNSA. The CDR3 is 13 residues long. Between the trimmed V and J ends, which lost 2 bases and 7 bases, there was a span of 11 bases. CDR3 DNA: TGTGCCAGCAGCTTATTTACGACGGGTGGCTACACCTTC. It yields the protein CASSLFTTGGYTF.

The J gene is TRBJ2-7, the V gene TRBV25-1; 7 bases fit TRBD1. Trimming at V came to 4 bases and at J to 0 bases, leaving 6 bases not matched to a gene. Per the germline V gene, CDR1 is MGHDK and CDR2 is SYGVNS. The CDR3 extends over 15 amino acids. The CDR3 sequence is CASSVGQSSSYEQYF. In nucleotides, the CDR3 is TGTGCCAGCAGTGTGGGACAGTCAAGCTCCTACGAGCAGTACTTC.

This chain links TRBV7-2 with TRBJ2-1, with D possibly matching TRBD1 (6 bases). The CDR3 consists of 12 residues. Per the germline V gene, CDR1 is SGHTA and CDR2 is FQGNSA. The V and J ends lost 6 bases and 15 bases respectively, with 18 bases between them. As DNA, the CDR3 is TGTGCCAGCAGGCAGAGGGGGATGGCGCGGTTCTTC. Translated, it gives CASRQRGMARFF. The full variable domain, in which reference TRBV7-2 and TRBJ2-1 provide the parts outside the CDR3, is GAGVSQSPSNKVTEKGKDVELRCDPISGHTALYWYRQSLGQGLEFLIYFQGNSAPDKSGLPSDRFSAERTGGSVSTLTIQRTQQEDSAVYLCASRQRGMARFFGPGTRLTVL.